This is a list of T cell receptor beta chains from one sample in a study of T cells after yellow fever vaccination. In TCRdb, the 5' RACE reads were re-called with MiXCR into one record per CDR3 protein. The data show roughly 500,000 distinct CDR3 sequences, 15% to 20% seen once. The input for sequencing was PBMCs, taken 15 days after the yellow fever booster vaccination. Every receptor here comes from a man aged 25-45 years who received the YFV17D yellow fever vaccine. CDR3s include the opening cysteine and the closing phenylalanine or tryptophan. A D gene is named only where the DNA matches it firmly. Size is omitted from some rows. Given values are once, few, many or a class for expanded clones.

d_gene	abundance	j_gene	v_gene	CDR3nt	CDR3aa
-	-	TRBJ2-7	TRBV28	TGTGCCAGCTCCGTTTTGTCCTACGAGCAGTACTTC	CASSVLSYEQYF
TRBD1	-	TRBJ2-2	TRBV27	TGTACCAGCAGTTTGTTAGGGGGCAGCACCGGGGAGCTGTTTTTT	CTSSLLGGSTGELFF
TRBD1	-	TRBJ2-1	TRBV10-3	TGTGCCACCGTTCCGGGACAGGGATACAATGAGCAGTTCTTC	CATVPGQGYNEQFF
-	few	TRBJ2-7	TRBV5-1	TGCGCCAGCAGCCGACAGGCAAACTACGAGCAGTACTTC	CASSRQANYEQYF
-	-	TRBJ1-2	TRBV10-3	TGTGCCATCAGTGAGTCGATGGACACGCTGAACTATGGCTACACCTTC	CAISESMDTLNYGYTF
TRBD2	few	TRBJ2-1	TRBV24-1	TGTGCCACCAGTGAAGCGGGAGGCCCGTGGGAGCAGTTCTTC	CATSEAGGPWEQFF
-	-	TRBJ2-7	TRBV12-3/TRBV12-4	TGTGCCAGCAGTTTAGAGGCAGGGCAAGAGCAGTACTTC	CASSLEAGQEQYF
-	-	TRBJ2-5	TRBV20-1	TGCAGTGCTAGTGGGAGTTGGACGGAGACCCAGTACTTC	CSASGSWTETQYF
TRBD1	few	TRBJ1-2	TRBV13	TGTGCCAGCACCACCACCCGGGCAGGGGGCTTCGATGGCTACACCTTC	CASTTTRAGGFDGYTF
TRBD2	-	TRBJ2-3	TRBV5-6	TGTGCCAGCAGCTTGCTTTCTAGCGGTATCACAGATACGCAGTATTTT	CASSLLSSGITDTQYF
-	-	TRBJ2-2	TRBV7-2	TGTGCCAGCAGCTCGCTAGCTCTAGTAGGGGAGCTGTTTTTT	CASSSLALVGELFF